This T cell receptor (beta chain) was recorded in a study of CD8 T cells in Susac syndrome. cDNA came from about 0.5 to 1 ug RNA primed by random hexamers. From the immunoSEQ multiplex PCR reads, TCRdb called clonotypes with MiXCR, one entry per CDR3 protein. The sample yields 110,000 to 150,000 distinct CDR3 sequences, nearly 95% seen once. The CDR3 is made up of 17 amino acids. Germline CDR1 is MNHNS and CDR2 is SASEGT. V lost 7 bases to trimming and J lost 2 bases; unmatched junction nucleotides: 15. From blood CD8+ and CD4+ T cells, TCR beta sequences were generated. Healthy donors matched for age and sex were used as controls. Through negative isolation, CD4+ and CD8+ T cells were obtained, while TEMRA cells were enriched using FACS.

The rearrangement links TRBV6-1 to TRBJ2-3; 7 bases are shared with TRBD2. The source of this sequence is a human donor in good health. The sequencing sample was made of CD8+ T cells from PBMCs. The CDR3 loop is CASMRGPSGEYTDTQYF. The CDR3 DNA is TGTGCCAGCATGCGAGGGCCCAGCGGGGAATACACAGATACGCAGTATTTT.